Listed below are T cell receptor beta chains from one sample, sequenced in a study of identical twins. Using its own MiXCR run on the 5' RACE reads, TCRdb lists one record per CDR3 protein. Of more than 1.5 million distinct CDR3 sequences in the sample, 25% to 35% were seen once. What was sequenced was cord blood. Receptor source: a newborn girl in good health. Both conserved end residues are part of each CDR3. Each record gives: clone size, V gene, J gene, D gene, CDR3 protein, CDR3 DNA. A D gene is named only where the DNA matches it firmly. Clone sizes are given selectively: once, few, many, or a class where the clone is expanded.

-	TRBV3-1	TRBJ2-1	TRBD1	CASSHDDRGVLFF	TGTGCCAGCAGCCACGACGACAGGGGCGTTCTGTTCTTC
few	TRBV10-3	TRBJ2-5	-	CAIRKQVQETQYF	TGTGCCATCAGAAAACAGGTACAAGAGACCCAGTACTTC
few	TRBV20-1	TRBJ2-1	-	CSARDLDQTTYNEQFF	TGCAGTGCTAGAGACCTGGACCAAACAACCTACAATGAGCAGTTCTTC
few	TRBV12-3/TRBV12-4	TRBJ1-4	-	CASSLDPVTGKKLFF	TGTGCCAGCAGTTTAGACCCGGTCACAGGGAAGAAACTGTTTTTT
-	TRBV6-5	TRBJ1-5	-	CASRRDTPVSYF	TGTGCCAGCAGGCGCGACACGCCGGTCAGCTATTTT
few	TRBV6-1	TRBJ2-7	TRBD2	CASSEALRGGYEQYF	TGTGCCAGCAGTGAAGCGCTTCGGGGGGGCTACGAGCAGTACTTC
-	TRBV7-9	TRBJ1-1	-	CASRPSTGRNTEAFF	TGTGCCAGCAGACCCTCGACAGGCCGAAACACTGAAGCTTTCTTT
-	TRBV28	TRBJ2-3	-	CASSFQRPSTDTQYF	TGTGCCAGCAGTTTCCAGCGCCCTAGCACAGATACGCAGTATTTT
few	TRBV28	TRBJ1-5	-	CASSLYIYQPQHF	TGTGCCAGCAGTTTATATATATATCAGCCCCAGCATTTT
-	TRBV5-1	TRBJ2-1	TRBD2	CASRGLAGGSNEQFF	TGCGCCAGCAGGGGACTAGCGGGGGGGTCCAATGAGCAGTTCTTC
few	TRBV2	TRBJ2-7	-	CASETPPGDEQYF	TGTGCCAGCGAAACTCCCCCCGGGGATGAGCAGTACTTC
-	TRBV20-1	TRBJ2-7	-	CSAGGGHEQYF	TGCAGTGCTGGCGGGGGCCACGAGCAGTACTTC
-	TRBV7-9	TRBJ1-5	-	CASRVPYSNQPQHF	TGTGCCAGCAGAGTCCCGTATAGCAATCAGCCCCAGCATTTT
-	TRBV25-1	TRBJ2-1	-	CASSQEGPLYNEQFF	TGTGCCAGCAGTCAAGAGGGACCACTCTACAATGAGCAGTTCTTC
-	TRBV6-1	TRBJ1-2	-	CASSDWQDGYTF	TGTGCCAGCAGTGATTGGCAGGATGGCTACACCTTC
few	TRBV20-1	TRBJ2-3	TRBD2	CSASASGGGTDTQYF	TGCAGTGCTAGCGCTAGCGGGGGAGGCACAGATACGCAGTATTTT
few	TRBV27	TRBJ2-1	TRBD2	CASRRRGTSGPNEQFF	TGTGCCAGCAGACGTAGAGGGACTAGCGGGCCCAATGAGCAGTTCTTC
many	TRBV9	TRBJ2-7	-	CASSVTSRPYEQYF	TGTGCCAGCAGCGTCACTAGTCGGCCCTACGAGCAGTACTTC
few	TRBV11-2	TRBJ1-3	-	CASSLVSSGNTIYF	TGTGCCAGCAGCTTAGTTAGCTCTGGAAACACCATATATTTT
few	TRBV7-8	TRBJ2-1	TRBD2	CASSLETSHNEQFF	TGTGCCAGCAGCTTGGAGACTAGCCACAATGAGCAGTTCTTC
-	TRBV6-1	TRBJ2-7	TRBD2	CASRLPGLGSYNEQYF	TGTGCCAGCAGACTCCCGGGACTAGGGTCCTACAATGAGCAGTACTTC
-	TRBV25-1	TRBJ1-2	-	CASSESLPPYGYTF	TGTGCCAGCAGTGAATCCCTCCCCCCCTATGGCTACACCTTC
many	TRBV29-1	TRBJ2-1	TRBD2	CSVEAALTSGTDEQFF	TGCAGCGTTGAAGCAGCCCTGACTAGCGGGACCGATGAGCAGTTCTTC
-	TRBV14	TRBJ1-1	-	CASSQVWGNTEAFF	TGTGCCAGCAGCCAAGTTTGGGGGAACACTGAAGCTTTCTTT
-	TRBV15	TRBJ1-1	-	CATSLVRMGTEAFF	TGTGCCACCAGCCTGGTCCGCATGGGGACTGAAGCTTTCTTT
-	TRBV7-9	TRBJ1-4	-	CASSSIRGREKLFF	TGTGCCAGCAGTTCTATCCGGGGGCGTGAAAAACTGTTTTTT
-	TRBV6-6	TRBJ1-5	-	CASSYRTELNQPQHF	TGTGCCAGCAGTTACAGGACAGAGCTTAATCAGCCCCAGCATTTT
-	TRBV2	TRBJ2-7	-	CASIPWGAYEQYF	TGTGCCAGCATCCCCTGGGGCGCCTACGAGCAGTACTTC
few	TRBV20-1	TRBJ2-7	-	CSANRQAYEQYF	TGCAGTGCTAATAGACAGGCCTACGAGCAGTACTTC
-	TRBV6-1	TRBJ1-5	-	CASSAIQVNQPQHF	TGTGCCAGCAGCGCGATACAGGTTAATCAGCCCCAGCATTTT
-	TRBV6-6	TRBJ2-3	TRBD2	CASSQTSESTDTQYF	TGTGCCAGCAGTCAGACTAGCGAGAGCACAGATACGCAGTATTTT
few	TRBV3-1	TRBJ1-2	TRBD1	CASSLGQGGEGYTF	TGTGCCAGCAGCCTCGGACAGGGAGGGGAAGGCTACACCTTC
many	TRBV29-1	TRBJ2-4	TRBD1	CSVEEDRAKNIQYF	TGCAGCGTTGAAGAGGACAGGGCCAAAAACATTCAGTACTTC
few	TRBV18	TRBJ2-7	TRBD1	CASSLLPGQGAYEQYF	TGTGCCAGCTCACTACTACCGGGACAGGGAGCCTACGAGCAGTACTTC
few	TRBV7-2	TRBJ2-7	-	CASSLSPTFYEQYF	TGTGCCAGCAGCTTATCCCCGACCTTTTACGAGCAGTACTTC
-	TRBV27	TRBJ1-2	-	CASSLSKFAGYTF	TGTGCCAGCAGTTTATCAAAGTTCGCCGGCTACACCTTC
many	TRBV3-1	TRBJ2-7	TRBD2	CASSRTSAYEQYF	TGTGCCAGCAGCCGGACTAGCGCCTACGAGCAGTACTTC
few	TRBV18	TRBJ2-6	TRBD1	CASSKDRVGANVLTF	TGTGCCAGCTCAAAAGACAGGGTTGGGGCCAACGTCCTGACTTTC
few	TRBV6-1	TRBJ1-4	-	CASSEARLNEKLFF	TGTGCCAGCAGTGAAGCTAGACTTAATGAAAAACTGTTTTTT
-	TRBV7-6	TRBJ2-7	-	CASSLYHQAYEQYF	TGTGCCAGCAGCTTATATCATCAGGCCTACGAGCAGTACTTC
-	TRBV7-9	TRBJ1-4	-	CASSAGERKLFF	TGTGCCAGCAGCGCAGGCGAGAGGAAACTGTTTTTT
few	TRBV14	TRBJ2-3	TRBD1	CASSLEGQGMADTQYF	TGTGCCAGCAGCCTCGAGGGACAGGGGATGGCAGATACGCAGTATTTT
-	TRBV20-1	TRBJ2-5	TRBD2	CSASGLAGHPEETQYF	TGCAGTGCTAGCGGACTAGCGGGGCACCCCGAGGAGACCCAGTACTTC
-	TRBV2	TRBJ2-3	-	CASSFRGPPSDTQYF	TGTGCCAGCAGCTTCAGAGGCCCTCCTTCAGATACGCAGTATTTT
-	TRBV7-2	TRBJ2-3	TRBD1	CASSVGGAGGADTQYF	TGTGCCAGCAGCGTAGGAGGGGCAGGGGGCGCAGATACGCAGTATTTT
few	TRBV6-1	TRBJ2-3	-	CASSGAVGRSTDTQYF	TGTGCCAGCAGTGGAGCCGTCGGGCGGAGCACAGATACGCAGTATTTT
few	TRBV28	TRBJ2-3	TRBD2	CASSLTLTSGGRGGSDTQYF	TGTGCCAGCAGTCTCACGCTGACTAGCGGGGGGCGCGGTGGGTCCGATACGCAGTATTTT
-	TRBV12-3/TRBV12-4	TRBJ1-2	TRBD1	CASSLARTGWHGYTF	TGTGCCAGCAGTTTAGCCCGGACAGGGTGGCATGGCTACACCTTC
few	TRBV12-3/TRBV12-4	TRBJ2-3	-	CASRPGDTQYF	TGTGCCAGCAGACCAGGGGATACGCAGTATTTT
few	TRBV3-1	TRBJ2-1	-	CASSQEIGTPNNEQFF	TGTGCCAGCAGCCAAGAAATCGGGACCCCGAACAATGAGCAGTTCTTC
few	TRBV7-9	TRBJ2-7	-	CASSLGFGTYEQYF	TGTGCCAGCAGCTTAGGGTTTGGCACCTACGAGCAGTACTTC
-	TRBV30	TRBJ1-5	-	CAWSGPTSNQPQHF	TGTGCCTGGAGTGGACCGACGAGCAATCAGCCCCAGCATTTT
-	TRBV4-1	TRBJ2-3	TRBD2	CASSQQLAGADTQYF	TGCGCCAGCAGCCAGCAACTAGCGGGGGCAGATACGCAGTATTTT
-	TRBV20-1	TRBJ2-5	-	CSARALRVRETQYF	TGCAGTGCTAGAGCCTTGAGAGTACGAGAGACCCAGTACTTC
-	TRBV5-1	TRBJ2-4	TRBD2	CASSPRLAVRDKDIQYF	TGCGCCAGCAGCCCCAGACTAGCGGTGAGGGACAAAGACATTCAGTACTTC
-	TRBV7-2	TRBJ2-7	TRBD2	CASSPSGIVTRYNEQYF	TGTGCCAGCAGCCCTAGCGGGATAGTAACCCGCTACAATGAGCAGTACTTC
-	TRBV28	TRBJ1-2	-	CASSLGGGRHYGYTF	TGTGCCAGCAGTTTAGGGGGGGGCAGGCACTATGGCTACACCTTC
-	TRBV6-1	TRBJ2-3	-	CASSEFRDTQYF	TGTGCCAGCAGTGAATTCAGAGATACGCAGTATTTT
-	TRBV5-6	TRBJ2-7	-	CASSIRTVTYEQYF	TGTGCCAGCAGCATACGGACGGTAACCTACGAGCAGTACTTC
few	TRBV6-1	TRBJ2-7	TRBD1	CASRALRTGGAYEQYF	TGTGCCAGCAGGGCTCTTAGGACAGGGGGCGCCTACGAGCAGTACTTC